The entry below describes one TCR beta chain. Its antigen remains unknown. TCRdb's copy holds only in-frame clones and misses some; the assay was immunoSEQ multiplex PCR. Among roughly 180,000 clones listed, approximately 93% were seen once. CDR3 size: 13 residues. CDR1 and CDR2 (germline): MNHEY, SVGAGI. Trimming took 5 bases from V and 4 from J; bases not matched to a gene: 4. Analyses pooled second doses at about 4 or about 12 weeks. The record originates from a study of T cell responses to AZD1222 COVID-19 vaccine. Study outcomes and limitations: Reports say nearly half of spike-specific TCRs go after unmutated variant regions. Compared with day 0, the breadth and depth of the Spike-specific TCR repertoire rose significantly after two doses of AZD1222. Dominant CD4 TCR responses targeted spike regions 160-218 and 743-854.

This receptor was obtained from an adult who received the AZD1222 COVID-19 vaccine. The sequencing used peripheral blood, collected 28 days after the second AZD1222 dose. The gene calls are TRBV6-5 and TRBJ1-2, with 7 bases lining up with TRBD1. This CDR3 is CASSPRGIYGYTF. The CDR3 nucleotides are TGTGCCAGCAGTCCCAGGGGGATCTATGGCTACACCTTC.